The present T cell receptor beta chain was sequenced within a study of blood T cells in healthy people across ages. A second PCR, run for about 7 to 11 cycles, used a sample-barcoded 5' primer plus a J-beta primer mix. TCRdb reprocessed the 5' RACE reads with MiXCR, giving one entry per CDR3 protein. The data contain over 700,000 distinct CDR3 sequences, around 25% of them singletons. This CDR3 contains 15 residues. Looked up from germline, CDR1 is SEHNR and CDR2 is FQNEAQ (reference sequence). This clonotype has more than one count but fewer than ten. This same sample was also taken into another study, of T cells of mothers and their children.

The V and J genes are TRBV7-9 and TRBJ2-5; 7 nucleotides match TRBD1. Matching the DNA end better, TRBJ2-7 makes the J call doubtful. Sequenced: blood. The TCR comes from a boy aged 5-17 years in good health. The CDR3 is CASSSRDSGLYEQYF. CDR3 in DNA: TGTGCCAGCAGCTCCCGGGACAGTGGTCTCTACGAGCAGTACTTC.